The 25 T cell receptor beta chains listed next were all sequenced from one sample in a study of blood T cell repertoires in COVID-19. Here immunoSEQ multiplex PCR was the method, and the copy in TCRdb shows in-frame clones only, minus some. The table records fewer than 300,000 clones, approximately 82% of them present only once. Sequencing input: peripheral blood. The receptor set was obtained from a woman aged 18-30 years with acute or convalescent COVID-19.

This chain links TRBV5-1 with TRBJ1-2; TRBD1 matches 8 bases. CDR3 size: 15 residues. After removal of 1 base from V and 4 bases from J, the junction contained 6 bases not matched to a gene. The germline V gene has CDR1 SGHRS and CDR2 YFSETQ. The CDR3 nucleotides read TGCGCCAGCAGCTTGTCCCAAACAGGGGGCTATGGCTACACCTTC. It translates to CASSLSQTGGYGYTF.

The J gene is TRBJ2-3, the V gene TRBV27; 9 positions agree with TRBD2. V shed 1 base and J 0 bases; nucleotides not matched to a gene: 8. CDR1 is MNHEY and CDR2 is SMNVEV in the germline V gene (reference sequence). This CDR3 contains 18 residues. For the CDR3, the DNA is TGTGCCAGCAGTTTATTCTGGGGACTAGCTGTCAGCACAGATACGCAGTATTTT. Protein sequence: CASSLFWGLAVSTDTQYF.

V and J are TRBV28 and TRBJ2-2; D is uncertain. The V gene lost 2 bases and the J gene lost 5 bases, with 9 bases spanning the gap. CDR3 length: 14 amino acids. Germline values: CDR1 MDHEN, CDR2 SYDVKM. The CDR3 is CASSLPDGTGELFF. Here the CDR3 DNA reads TGTGCCAGCAGTTTACCCGACGGGACCGGGGAGCTGTTTTTT.

The chain employs TRBV7-3 and TRBJ1-1; D may be TRBD1 (6 bases). The V and J ends lost 4 bases and 4 bases respectively, with 13 bases between them. The CDR3 totals 14 residues. Germline CDR1 reads SGHTA; CDR2 reads FQGTGA. CDR3 nucleotide sequence: TGTGCCAGCAGCTCGACGGGGGGCCGCACTGAAGCTTTCTTT. Translating gives CASSSTGGRTEAFF. Full variable domain (remainder filled in from reference TRBV7-3 and TRBJ1-1): GAGVSQTPSNKVTEKGKYVELRCDPISGHTALYWYRQSLGQGPEFLIYFQGTGAADDSGLPNDRFFAVRPEGSVSTLKIQRTERGDSAVYLCASSSTGGRTEAFFGQGTRLTVV.

This chain uses TRBV27 with TRBJ1-5; 11 bases match TRBD1. This CDR3 contains 16 residues. J gave up 4 bases and V 0 bases, and 2 bases lay outside the gene matches. Germline assignment: CDR1 MNHEY and CDR2 SMNVEV (reference sequence). The CDR3 DNA reads TGTGCCAGCAGTTTATCGGGGACAGGGGGTAATCAGCCCCAGCATTTT. This gives the protein CASSLSGTGGNQPQHF.

The gene calls are TRBV19 and TRBJ1-5; no clear D. CDR3 length equals 14 residues. V lost 4 bases to trimming and J lost 4 bases, with 11 bases between them. Germline V CDR1 and CDR2: LNHDA, SQIVND (reference sequence). Written as DNA, the CDR3 is TGTGCCAGTAGTAGACATCGGGAAAATCAGCCCCAGCATTTT. It specifies CASSRHRENQPQHF. The full variable domain, completed using reference TRBV19 and TRBJ1-5, is DGGITQSPKYLFRKEGQNVTLSCEQNLNHDAMYWYRQDPGQGLRLIYYSQIVNDFQKGDIAEGYSVSREKKESFPLTVTSAQKNPTAFYLCASSRHRENQPQHFGDGTRLSIL.

This chain links TRBV28 with TRBJ1-2; 8 bases are shared with TRBD1. Germline CDR1 reads MDHEN; CDR2 reads SYDVKM. The J segment lost 4 bases and the V segment lost 6 bases, leaving 4 bases of the junction unmatched. This CDR3 contains 13 residues. CDR3 in DNA: TGTGCCAGCAGGAACGACAGGGGCTATGGCTACACCTTC. This sequence encodes CASRNDRGYGYTF.

The chain has TRBV7-3 and TRBJ2-3, with D possibly being TRBD2 (5 bases). Trimming shortened V by 1 base and J by 2 bases, and 19 bases separated the two germline ends. The germline CDR1 and CDR2 sequences are SGHTA and FQGTGA. The CDR3 consists of 18 residues. CDR3 DNA: TGTGCCAGCAGCTTAATGGGTGAGAGGGAACTTCACACAGATACGCAGTATTTT. It translates to CASSLMGERELHTDTQYF.

This clone was counted a few times. This chain connects TRBV6-5 to TRBJ2-7; D possibly corresponds to TRBD2 (6 bases). Trimming left V 5 bases short and J 2 bases short, with 13 bases between. The V gene's germline CDR1 is MNHEY and CDR2 SVGAGI. The length of the CDR3 is 14 residues. The DNA of the CDR3 is TGTGCCAGCAGTCTAGGGTGGGGGGCCTACGAGCAGTACTTC. Encoded protein: CASSLGWGAYEQYF.

The genes are TRBV4-3 and TRBJ2-1; a possible D gene is TRBD1 (6 bases). V lost 4 bases and J lost 4, with 11 bases in between. The CDR3 is 14 residues long. CDR1 LGHNA and CDR2 YSLEER come from the germline V gene. CDR3 in DNA: TGCGCCAGCAGCCTCACAGGGCTATACAATGAGCAGTTCTTC. It codes for CASSLTGLYNEQFF.

The chain combines TRBV3-1 (or the pseudogene TRBV3-2) with TRBJ2-7; TRBD2 might be the D (6 bases). V dropped 5 bases and J dropped 6 bases, with 17 bases sitting between them. Germline values: CDR1 LGHDT, CDR2 YNNKEL (reference sequence). CDR3 size: 14 residues. The CDR3 loop is CASSGAGRRSEQYF. For the CDR3, the DNA is TGTGCCAGCAGCGGAGCGGGCAGGCGATCCGAGCAGTACTTC.

The table lists this clone with many counts. The chain couples TRBV14 to TRBJ1-1; D gene uncertain. V lost 4 bases to trimming and J lost 5 bases, with 14 bases between them. Germline V gene lookup returns CDR1 SGHDN and CDR2 FVKESK. The CDR3 length is 14 residues. CDR3 in amino acids: CASSLTGFGTEAFF. DNA of the CDR3: TGTGCCAGCAGCCTGACTGGCTTCGGGACTGAAGCTTTCTTT.

The chain recombines TRBV14 with TRBJ2-7; tentative D call: TRBD2 (5 bases). Trimming cost V 6 bases and J 4 bases, with 13 bases left between them. CDR1 and CDR2 from the germline V gene are SGHDN and FVKESK. This CDR3 has 13 residues. The CDR3 nucleotides read TGTGCCAGCAGTAGAGGGAGTCTATACGAGCAGTACTTC. This translates into CASSRGSLYEQYF. Full variable domain (outside the CDR3, taken from reference TRBV14 and TRBJ2-7): EAGVTQFPSHSVIEKGQTVTLRCDPISGHDNLYWYRRVMGKEIKFLLHFVKESKQDESGMPNNRFLAERTGGTYSTLKVQPAELEDSGVYFCASSRGSLYEQYFGPGTRLTVT.

This chain joins TRBV7-2 and TRBJ2-3; 7 nucleotides line up with TRBD2. The CDR3 length is 15 residues. Trimming at V came to 6 bases and at J to 1 base, leaving 7 bases not matched to a gene. Germline V gene sequence: CDR1 SGHTA, CDR2 FQGNSA. CDR3 DNA sequence: TGTGCCAGCAGGCACCGACTAGCCGGCACAGATACGCAGTATTTT. Translating gives CASRHRLAGTDTQYF.

This chain joins TRBV11-2 and TRBJ2-7, with 9 bases identical to TRBD2. This CDR3 region has 18 residues. The J segment lost 2 bases and the V segment lost 1 base, leaving 12 bases of the junction unmatched. The germline V gene encodes CDR1 SGHAT and CDR2 FQNNGV. The CDR3 is CASSLGLSVLAGPYEQYF. CDR3 nucleotide sequence: TGTGCCAGCAGCTTAGGCTTATCGGTACTAGCGGGCCCCTACGAGCAGTACTTC.

This chain joins TRBV2 and TRBJ2-7, with a weak D call TRBD1 (6 bases). Germline CDR1 is SNHLY and CDR2 is FYNNEI. V gave up 4 bases and J gave up 3 bases, with 13 bases separating them. The CDR3 contains 14 residues. CDR3 DNA: TGTGCCAGCAGTGTTAGCTGGGGGCTCTACGAGCAGTACTTC. Amino acid sequence: CASSVSWGLYEQYF. The complete variable domain, with remaining parts taken from reference TRBV2 and TRBJ2-7, reads EPEVTQTPSHQVTQMGQEVILRCVPISNHLYFYWYRQILGQKVEFLVSFYNNEISEKSEIFDDQFSVERPDGSNFTLKIRSTKLEDSAMYFCASSVSWGLYEQYFGPGTRLTVT.

The chain couples TRBV21-1 to TRBJ2-1; the D segment call TRBD1 is taken from the table without a DNA check. TRBV21-1 represents a pseudogene. CDR3 length: 15 residues. CDR3 sequence (DNA): TGTGCCAGCAGCAGTCGAATTCACAGGGTCGGTGAGCAGTTCTTC. Its protein product is CASSSRIHRVGEQFF.

The V gene is TRBV4-3, the J gene TRBJ1-2; D might be TRBD1 (6 bases). V shed 1 base and J shed 4 bases, with 13 bases lying between them. CDR1 is LGHNA, CDR2 YSLEER, per germline. The CDR3 is made up of 15 amino acids. CDR3 in amino acids: CASSQAEGRGYGYTF. The DNA of the CDR3 is TGCGCCAGCAGCCAAGCAGAGGGCAGGGGCTATGGCTACACCTTC.

This clone was seen only a few times. The chain links TRBV7-2 to TRBJ2-2; 11 bases agree with TRBD2. This CDR3 region has 16 residues. V dropped 0 bases and J dropped 5; count of bases not matched to a gene: 2. Germline V CDR1 and CDR2: SGHTA, FQGNSA. CDR3 DNA sequence: TGTGCCAGCAGCTTAGCGGCTAGCGGGAGGACCGGGGAGCTGTTTTTT. It is translated as CASSLAASGRTGELFF. Using reference TRBV7-2 and TRBJ2-2 for the parts outside the CDR3, the full variable domain is GAGVSQSPSNKVTEKGKDVELRCDPISGHTALYWYRQSLGQGLEFLIYFQGNSAPDKSGLPSDRFSAERTGGSVSTLTIQRTQQEDSAVYLCASSLAASGRTGELFFGEGSRLTVL.

The V call is TRBV28, the J call TRBJ2-7; the match to TRBD2 covers 10 bases. In germline, CDR1 is MDHEN, CDR2 SYDVKM. J lost 3 bases, V lost 5 bases, and 4 bases had no gene match. This CDR3 region has 14 residues. The CDR3 here is CASSLRLAGYEQYF. In DNA, the CDR3 is TGTGCCAGCAGTCTAAGACTAGCGGGCTACGAGCAGTACTTC. Together with reference TRBV28 and TRBJ2-7, the CDR3 gives the full variable domain: DVKVTQSSRYLVKRTGEKVFLECVQDMDHENMFWYRQDPGLGLRLIYFSYDVKMKEKGDIPEGYSVSREKKERFSLILESASTNQTSMYLCASSLRLAGYEQYFGPGTRLTVT.

A single count supports this clone. V usage is TRBV6-5 and J usage is TRBJ2-7, with TRBD2 as a possible D gene (5 bases). The V and J ends lost 2 bases and 3 bases respectively, with 11 bases between them. This CDR3 has 14 residues. The germline CDR1 and CDR2 sequences are MNHEY and SVGAGI. The CDR3 region has the DNA TGTGCCAGCAGTTACGCGGCACGGGGCTACGAGCAGTACTTC. Translation: CASSYAARGYEQYF.

The chain uses TRBV25-1 and TRBJ1-4; D is unclear. The CDR3 sequence is 12 residues long. V lost 3 bases, J lost 10 bases, and 9 bases lay in between. CDR1 and CDR2 from the germline V gene are MGHDK and SYGVNS. CDR3 DNA sequence: TGTGCCAGCAGTGAGGGGAGTGGAAAACTGTTTTTT. It yields the protein CASSEGSGKLFF.

The rearrangement links TRBV6-5 to TRBJ1-2; no firm D call. Trimming cost V 6 bases and J 2 bases, with 10 bases left between them. Germline V gives CDR1 MNHEY, CDR2 SVGAGI. The CDR3 length is 13 residues. CDR3: CASRPGQNYGYTF. The CDR3 DNA follows: TGTGCCAGCAGACCAGGCCAAAACTATGGCTACACCTTC.

The V and J genes are TRBV7-2 and TRBJ1-3; 7 bases align to TRBD1. V was pared by 2 bases and J by 0 bases, with 7 bases of the junction left unmatched. The CDR3 is made up of 17 amino acids. Germline CDR1 reads SGHTA; CDR2 reads FQGNSA. The CDR3 nucleotides read TGTGCCAGCAGCTTACGGGACAGCCTGGTCTCTGGAAACACCATATATTTT. Translating it yields CASSLRDSLVSGNTIYF.

The chain combines TRBV21-1 with TRBJ2-2; the table's D call of TRBD2 was not tested on the DNA. TRBV21-1 is shown as a pseudogene. CDR3 length equals 17 residues. The CDR3 reads CASSKGLAGQNTGELFF. The CDR3 DNA sequence: TGTGCCAGCAGCAAGGGACTAGCGGGACAGAACACCGGGGAGCTGTTTTTT.